This TCR beta chain was sequenced during a study of neurological immune-mediated disorders. TCRdb re-called the 5' RACE reads through MiXCR, storing one row per CDR3 protein. The sample shows tens of thousands of distinct CDR3 sequences, around 10% of them seen only once. Germline V CDR1 and CDR2: KGHSH, LQKENI. With V trimmed by 0 bases and J by 4 bases, 2 bases remained unmatched. The CDR3 totals 15 residues. The material sequenced was PBMCs. The sequence was obtained from a woman aged 40 to 50 with HTLV-1-associated myelopathy (HAM/TSP). The chain uses TRBV18 and TRBJ1-2; 10 nucleotides align to TRBD1. The CDR3 protein is CASSPPWTGGYGYTF. DNA of the CDR3: TGTGCCAGCTCACCACCGTGGACAGGGGGCTATGGCTACACCTTC.